This T cell receptor (beta chain) was identified in a study of blood T cell repertoires in COVID-19. As originally analysed: Amplifying reference gene primers gave estimates of nucleated cell counts. Assay: immunoSEQ multiplex PCR; the TCRdb copy retains only in-frame clones and omits some. From that table come the V and J calls and clone size; the DNA was used to work out D and trimming. The table includes approximately 170,000 clones, roughly four fifths detected once. The sample comprised PBMCs or T cells enriched from blood (not recorded which). The receptor was isolated from a man aged 45 to 65 who had recovered from COVID-19.

For the CDR3, the DNA is TGTGCCAGTAAGTCCGGGACTCCCCTTTACAATGAGCAGTTCTTC. It yields the protein CASKSGTPLYNEQFF. V is TRBV19 and J is TRBJ2-1; possible D gene TRBD2, 6 bases. Germline lookup yields CDR1 LNHDA and CDR2 SQIVND (reference sequence). V was clipped by 7 bases and J by 4 bases, with 17 bases between them. The CDR3 has 15 amino acids.